Reported below is one TCR beta chain. This sample was included in a study of blood T cell repertoires in COVID-19. Study overall: Italy, Spain and the United States were the sources of the convalescent and acute COVID-19 samples. Sample material is recorded as cDNA or gDNA derived from T cells, B-cell-depleted T cells, or PBMCs.

Looked up from germline, CDR1 is MNHEY and CDR2 is SVGAGI. Trimming pared 7 bases from V and 3 bases from J, leaving 16 bases between. The CDR3 spans 14 residues. Here immunoSEQ multiplex PCR was the method, and the copy in TCRdb shows in-frame clones only, minus some. The data contain hundreds of thousands of clones, around nine tenths of them seen just once; the ten biggest clones take up approximately 6.2%. The sequence came from a man between 60 and 75 years old who had recovered from COVID-19. The source material was peripheral blood. V and J are TRBV6-5 and TRBJ2-7, with a possible D match to TRBD2 (5 bases). The CDR3 nucleotides are TGTGCCAGCACCCGGGGAGTATCGGACTACGAGCAGTACTTC. Its translation: CASTRGVSDYEQYF.